Sequencing of this T cell receptor (beta chain) was carried out in a study of response to subunit inactivated influenza vaccine. This clonotype was recorded a few times. Via MiXCR, TCRdb re-called the RT-PCR reads, giving one row per CDR3 protein. The sample yields more than 450,000 distinct CDR3 sequences, around 11% seen once. Trimming pared 7 bases from V and 0 bases from J, leaving 9 bases between. Germline CDR1 reads WSHSY; CDR2 reads SAAADI. The CDR3 runs 14 residues. The same data also went into a second study, on T cells expressing NK-cell markers. As that study records: It was by 5'RACE template switching with UMIs that TCR beta cDNA was made. Cells sorted as CD3+CD56+NKG2C+, CD3+CD56+NKG2C- and CD3+CD56-NKG2C+ T cells supplied the TCR beta repertoires. HCMV serostatus: seven of eight sequenced donors positive, one negative. For 5 to 7 donors, the dominant NKG2C+ clonotypes made up roughly 1.0-8% of their CD8+ T cells. These clonotypes also led the CD3+CD56-NKG2C+ fraction in a handful of donors.

The input for sequencing was PBMCs from blood, taken on the day of vaccination. The receptor comes from a man aged 45-60 years who received an inactivated influenza vaccine. The chain employs TRBV10-2 and TRBJ2-2, with no clear D. The CDR3 bases are TGCGCCAGCATGGGTTTAACGAACACCGGGGAGCTGTTTTTT. This encodes CASMGLTNTGELFF.